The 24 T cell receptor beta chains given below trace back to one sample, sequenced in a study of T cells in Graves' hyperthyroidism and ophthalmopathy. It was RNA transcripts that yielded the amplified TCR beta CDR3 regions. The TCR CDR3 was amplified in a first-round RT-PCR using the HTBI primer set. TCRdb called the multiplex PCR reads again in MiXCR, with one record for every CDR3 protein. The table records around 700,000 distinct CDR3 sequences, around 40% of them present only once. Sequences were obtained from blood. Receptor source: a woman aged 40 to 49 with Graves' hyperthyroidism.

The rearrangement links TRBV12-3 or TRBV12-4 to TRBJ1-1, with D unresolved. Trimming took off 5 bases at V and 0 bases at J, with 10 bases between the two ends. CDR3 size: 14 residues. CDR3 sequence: CASSITGMNTEAFF. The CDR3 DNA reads TGTGCCAGCAGTATAACGGGAATGAACACTGAAGCTTTCTTT.

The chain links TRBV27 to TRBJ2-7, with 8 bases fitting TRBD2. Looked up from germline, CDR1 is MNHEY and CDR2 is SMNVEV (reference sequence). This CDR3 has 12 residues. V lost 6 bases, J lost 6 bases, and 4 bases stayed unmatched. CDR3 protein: CASRSGRSEQYF. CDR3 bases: TGTGCCAGCAGGAGCGGGAGAAGCGAGCAGTACTTC.

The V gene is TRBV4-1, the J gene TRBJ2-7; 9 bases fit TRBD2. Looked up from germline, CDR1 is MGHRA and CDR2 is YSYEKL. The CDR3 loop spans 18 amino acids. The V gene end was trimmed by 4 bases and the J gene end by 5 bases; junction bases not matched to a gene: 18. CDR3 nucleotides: TGCGCCAGCAGCCCCGCAGCAGGGGTAGCGGGAGTTGAAGACGAGCAGTACTTC. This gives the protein CASSPAAGVAGVEDEQYF.

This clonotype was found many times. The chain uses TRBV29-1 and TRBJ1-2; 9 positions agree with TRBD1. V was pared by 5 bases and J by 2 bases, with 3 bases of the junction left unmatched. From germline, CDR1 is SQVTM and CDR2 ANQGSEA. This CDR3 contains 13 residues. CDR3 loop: CSVSQGANYGYTF. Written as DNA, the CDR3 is TGCAGCGTTTCACAGGGGGCGAACTATGGCTACACCTTC.

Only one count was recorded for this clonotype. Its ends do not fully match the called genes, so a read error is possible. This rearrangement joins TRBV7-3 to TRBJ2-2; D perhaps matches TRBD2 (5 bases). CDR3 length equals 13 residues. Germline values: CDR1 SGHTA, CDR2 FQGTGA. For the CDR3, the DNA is TGTGCCAGCAGCGTCGGGAACGCCGGGGAGCTGTTTTTT. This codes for CASSVGNAGELFF.

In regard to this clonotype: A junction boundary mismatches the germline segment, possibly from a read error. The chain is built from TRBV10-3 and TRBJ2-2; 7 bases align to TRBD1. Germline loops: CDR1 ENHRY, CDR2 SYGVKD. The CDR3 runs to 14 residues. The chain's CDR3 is CASSSTGTAGELFF. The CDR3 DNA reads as TGTGCCAGCAGTTCAACCGGGACAGCCGGGGAGCTGTTTTTT.

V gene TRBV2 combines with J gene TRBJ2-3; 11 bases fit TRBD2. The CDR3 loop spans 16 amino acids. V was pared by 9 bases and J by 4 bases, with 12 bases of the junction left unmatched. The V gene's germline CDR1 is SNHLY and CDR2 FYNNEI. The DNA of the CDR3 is TGTGCCAGACGCCAAGGTAGCGGGAGGGCCCCAGATACGCAGTATTTT. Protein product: CARRQGSGRAPDTQYF.

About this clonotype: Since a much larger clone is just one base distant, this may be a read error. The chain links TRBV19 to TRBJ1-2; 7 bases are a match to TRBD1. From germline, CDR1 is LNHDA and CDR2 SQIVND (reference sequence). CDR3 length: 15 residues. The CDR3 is CASSTRQGKNYGHTF. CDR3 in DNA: TGTGCCAGTAGTACACGACAGGGAAAGAACTATGGCCACACCTTC.

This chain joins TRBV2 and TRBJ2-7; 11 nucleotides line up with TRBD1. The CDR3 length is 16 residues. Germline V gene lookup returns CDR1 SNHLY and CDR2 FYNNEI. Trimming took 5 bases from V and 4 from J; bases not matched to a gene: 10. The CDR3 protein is CASSYLGQGVKYEQYF. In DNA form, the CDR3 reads TGTGCCAGCAGTTACCTGGGACAGGGGGTGAAGTACGAGCAGTACTTC.

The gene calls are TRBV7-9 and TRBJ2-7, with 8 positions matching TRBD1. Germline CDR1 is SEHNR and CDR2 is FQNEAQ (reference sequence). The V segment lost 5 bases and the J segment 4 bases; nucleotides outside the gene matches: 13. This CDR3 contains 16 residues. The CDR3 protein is CASSPLGQGAKYEQYF. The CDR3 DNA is TGTGCCAGCAGCCCGCTGGGGCAGGGGGCCAAATACGAGCAGTACTTC.

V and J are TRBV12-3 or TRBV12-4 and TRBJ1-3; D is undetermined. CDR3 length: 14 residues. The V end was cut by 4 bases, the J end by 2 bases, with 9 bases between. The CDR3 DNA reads TGTGCCAGCAGTTCCTTAGACGCTGGAAACACCATATATTTT. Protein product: CASSSLDAGNTIYF.

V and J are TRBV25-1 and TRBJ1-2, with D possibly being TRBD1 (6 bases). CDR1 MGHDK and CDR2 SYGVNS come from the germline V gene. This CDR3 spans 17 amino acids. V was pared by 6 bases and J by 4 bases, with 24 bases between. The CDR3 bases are TGTGCCAGCAGGCAAGACGAATTACAGGGCAGGGGCTATGGCTACACCTTC. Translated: CASRQDELQGRGYGYTF.

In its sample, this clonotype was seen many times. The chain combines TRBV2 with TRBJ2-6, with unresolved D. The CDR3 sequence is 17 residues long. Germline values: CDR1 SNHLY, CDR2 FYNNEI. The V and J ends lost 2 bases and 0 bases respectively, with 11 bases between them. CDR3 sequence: CASSELQIGSGANVLTF. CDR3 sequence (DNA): TGTGCCAGCAGTGAACTTCAAATCGGCTCTGGGGCCAACGTCCTGACTTTC.

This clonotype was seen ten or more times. CDR3 sequence: CASRKTEAFF. The CDR3 DNA is TGCGCCAGCAGGAAAACCGAAGCTTTCTTT. The rearrangement joins TRBV10-2 to TRBJ1-1; no firm D call. CDR3 size: 10 residues. CDR1 and CDR2 from the germline V gene are WSHSY and SAAADI. V lost 6 bases to trimming and J lost 8 bases, with 7 bases between them.

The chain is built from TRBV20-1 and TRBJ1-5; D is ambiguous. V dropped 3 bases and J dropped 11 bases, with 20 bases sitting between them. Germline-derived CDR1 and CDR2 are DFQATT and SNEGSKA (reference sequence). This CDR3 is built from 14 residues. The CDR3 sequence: CSASGRAHGETQHF. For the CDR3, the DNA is TGCAGTGCTAGCGGGAGGGCCCACGGTGAGACCCAGCATTTT.

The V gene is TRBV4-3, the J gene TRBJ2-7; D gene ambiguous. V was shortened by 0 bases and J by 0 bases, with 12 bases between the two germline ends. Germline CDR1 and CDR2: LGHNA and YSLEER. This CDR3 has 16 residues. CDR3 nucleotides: TGCGCCAGCAGCCAAGATGTCGGGTTAAACTCCTACGAGCAGTACTTC. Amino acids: CASSQDVGLNSYEQYF.

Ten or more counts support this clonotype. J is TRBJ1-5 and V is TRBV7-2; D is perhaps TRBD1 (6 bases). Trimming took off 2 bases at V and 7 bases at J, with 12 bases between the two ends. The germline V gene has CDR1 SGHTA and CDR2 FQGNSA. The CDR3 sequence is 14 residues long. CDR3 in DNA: TGTGCCAGCAGCTTATCGGGGGCGGAGCAGCCCCAGCATTTT. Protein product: CASSLSGAEQPQHF. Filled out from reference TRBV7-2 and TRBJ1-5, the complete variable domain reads GAGVSQSPSNKVTEKGKDVELRCDPISGHTALYWYRQSLGQGLEFLIYFQGNSAPDKSGLPSDRFSAERTGGSVSTLTIQRTQQEDSAVYLCASSLSGAEQPQHFGDGTRLSIL.

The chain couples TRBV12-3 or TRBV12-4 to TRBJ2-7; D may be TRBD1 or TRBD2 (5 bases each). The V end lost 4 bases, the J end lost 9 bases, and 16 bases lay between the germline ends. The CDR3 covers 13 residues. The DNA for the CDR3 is TGTGCCAGCAGTTGGGGGACCGGCGATACGCAGTACTTC. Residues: CASSWGTGDTQYF.

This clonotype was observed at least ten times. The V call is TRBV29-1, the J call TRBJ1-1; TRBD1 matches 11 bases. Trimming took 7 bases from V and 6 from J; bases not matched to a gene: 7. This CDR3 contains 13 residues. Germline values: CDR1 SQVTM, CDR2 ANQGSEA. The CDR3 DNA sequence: TGCAGCGCCGGACAGGGGGCGCGGGCTGAAGCTTTCTTT. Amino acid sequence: CSAGQGARAEAFF.

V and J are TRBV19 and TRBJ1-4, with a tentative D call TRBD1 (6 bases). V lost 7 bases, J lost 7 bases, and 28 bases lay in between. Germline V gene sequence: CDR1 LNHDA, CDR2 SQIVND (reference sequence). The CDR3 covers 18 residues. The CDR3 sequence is CASKDWGGRRGEGEKLFF. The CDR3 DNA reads TGTGCCAGTAAAGATTGGGGGGGGCGTAGGGGCGAAGGTGAAAAACTGTTTTTT.

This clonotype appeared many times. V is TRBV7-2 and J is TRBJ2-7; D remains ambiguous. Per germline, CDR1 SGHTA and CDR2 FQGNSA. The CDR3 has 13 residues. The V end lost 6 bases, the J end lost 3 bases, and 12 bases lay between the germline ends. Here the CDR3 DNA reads TGTGCCAGCAGTACTTCCCCATTCTACGAGCAGTACTTC. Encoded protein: CASSTSPFYEQYF. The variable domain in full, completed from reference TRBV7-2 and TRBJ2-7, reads GAGVSQSPSNKVTEKGKDVELRCDPISGHTALYWYRQSLGQGLEFLIYFQGNSAPDKSGLPSDRFSAERTGGSVSTLTIQRTQQEDSAVYLCASSTSPFYEQYFGPGTRLTVT.

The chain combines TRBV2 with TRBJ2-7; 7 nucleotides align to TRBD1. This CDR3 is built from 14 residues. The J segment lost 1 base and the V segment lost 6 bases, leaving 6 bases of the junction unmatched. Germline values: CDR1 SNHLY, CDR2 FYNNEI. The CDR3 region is CASRGQWGSYEQYF. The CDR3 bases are TGTGCCAGCAGGGGACAGTGGGGTTCCTACGAGCAGTACTTC.

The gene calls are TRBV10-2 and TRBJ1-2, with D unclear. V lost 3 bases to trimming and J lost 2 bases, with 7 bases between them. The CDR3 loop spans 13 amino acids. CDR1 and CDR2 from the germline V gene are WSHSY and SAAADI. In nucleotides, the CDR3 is TGCGCCAGCAGTGACGGGCTGAACTATGGCTACACCTTC. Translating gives CASSDGLNYGYTF.

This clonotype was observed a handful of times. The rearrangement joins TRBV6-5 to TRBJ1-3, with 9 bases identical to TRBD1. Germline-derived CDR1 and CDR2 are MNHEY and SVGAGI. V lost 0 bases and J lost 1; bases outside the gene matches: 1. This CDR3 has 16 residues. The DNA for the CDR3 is TGTGCCAGCAGTTACTCGGGACAGGGATCTGGAAACACCATATATTTT. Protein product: CASSYSGQGSGNTIYF.